Listed here are 20 T cell receptor beta chains from one sample, sequenced in a study of T cell responses to AZD1222 COVID-19 vaccine. Produced via immunoSEQ multiplex PCR; TCRdb's table is partial and in-frame only. This table has about 150,000 clones, about 88% appearing once. The sequencing here drew on peripheral blood, taken on day 0 of AZD1222 vaccination. All receptors derive from an adult in good health.

V is TRBV19 and J is TRBJ2-3, with unresolved D. Germline values: CDR1 LNHDA, CDR2 SQIVND (reference sequence). The length of the CDR3 is 13 residues. The germline V and J ends were trimmed by 1 base and 0 bases, with 2 bases remaining between them. The CDR3 loop is CASSIGSTDTQYF. CDR3 bases: TGTGCCAGTAGTATAGGCAGCACAGATACGCAGTATTTT.

The chain links TRBV27 to TRBJ2-7, with 9 bases fitting TRBD1. Germline V CDR1 and CDR2: MNHEY, SMNVEV (reference sequence). The CDR3 is made up of 15 amino acids. The trim removed 6 bases at V and 2 bases at J, leaving 8 bases unmatched. CDR3 sequence: CASRSTGGSTYEQYF. For the CDR3, the DNA is TGTGCCAGCAGATCCACAGGGGGCTCAACCTACGAGCAGTACTTC.

CDR3 DNA sequence: TGTGCCAGCAGTCGCTCTCCGGGACTAGCGGGGGGGCCTACCGGGGAGCTGTTTTTT. This gives the protein CASSRSPGLAGGPTGELFF. The chain combines TRBV28 with TRBJ2-2; 16 nucleotides agree with TRBD2. CDR1 MDHEN and CDR2 SYDVKM come from the germline V gene. The CDR3 runs to 19 residues. J lost 5 bases, V lost 5 bases, and 11 bases had no gene match.

The gene calls are TRBV9 and TRBJ1-4, with a possible D match to TRBD1 (6 bases). Germline V gene data show CDR1 as SGDLS and CDR2 as YYNGEE. Trimming pared 0 bases from V and 8 bases from J, leaving 17 bases between. This CDR3 has 16 residues. The CDR3: CASSVAAGAGKEKLFF. DNA of the CDR3: TGTGCCAGCAGCGTAGCTGCGGGGGCAGGGAAAGAAAAACTGTTTTTT.

This clone has just a few counts. The rearrangement joins TRBV9 to TRBJ1-6; D gene unclear. V was shortened by 2 bases and J by 0 bases, with 9 bases between the two germline ends. The CDR3 runs 16 residues. Germline values: CDR1 SGDLS, CDR2 YYNGEE. The CDR3 nucleotides are TGTGCCAGCAGCGTGGGCCTGAGCTCCTATAATTCACCCCTCCACTTT. Translation gives CASSVGLSSYNSPLHF. Using reference TRBV9 and TRBJ1-6 for the parts outside the CDR3, the full variable domain is DSGVTQTPKHLITATGQRVTLRCSPRSGDLSVYWYQQSLDQGLQFLIQYYNGEERAKGNILERFSAQQFPDLHSELNLSSLELGDSALYFCASSVGLSSYNSPLHFGNGTRLTVT.

This chain joins TRBV7-2 and TRBJ1-1, with 9 nucleotides matching TRBD1. Germline-derived CDR1 and CDR2 are SGHTA and FQGNSA. This CDR3 has 13 residues. V was clipped by 5 bases and J by 7 bases; unmatched bases: 5. In DNA, the CDR3 is TGTGCCAGCAGCAAACGACAGGGGGGTGAAGCTTTCTTT. Translation: CASSKRQGGEAFF.

This clone was picked up one time. The V and J genes are TRBV4-1 and TRBJ1-6; D not resolved. Trimming removed 1 base at V and 10 bases at J, with 14 bases between. Germline CDR1 MGHRA, CDR2 YSYEKL. The CDR3 consists of 15 residues. In DNA, the CDR3 is TGCGCCAGCAGCCAAGTCGTGGCTGGCGGGTCACCCCTCCACTTT. Translating it yields CASSQVVAGGSPLHF.

The chain is built from TRBV7-8 and TRBJ1-6; D is unclear. Germline V lookup: CDR1 SGHVS, CDR2 FQNEAQ. The CDR3 consists of 15 residues. V was pared by 0 bases and J by 4 bases, with 7 bases between. CDR3 amino acids: CASSLAGTYNSPLHF. For the CDR3, the DNA is TGTGCCAGCAGCTTAGCGGGTACATATAATTCACCCCTCCACTTT. Filled out from reference TRBV7-8 and TRBJ1-6, the complete variable domain reads GAGVSQSPRYKVAKRGQDVALRCDPISGHVSLFWYQQALGQGPEFLTYFQNEAQLDKSGLPSDRFFAERPEGSVSTLKIQRTQQEDSAVYLCASSLAGTYNSPLHFGNGTRLTVT.

The chain is built from TRBV10-3 and TRBJ1-1, with TRBD1 as a possible D gene (5 bases). V lost 7 bases and J lost 1, with 7 bases in between. Germline V CDR1 and CDR2: ENHRY, SYGVKD. The CDR3 has 12 residues. The CDR3 protein is CAIKGQNTEAFF. Here the CDR3 DNA reads TGTGCCATCAAAGGACAGAACACTGAAGCTTTCTTT.

This clone showed up just once. The V and J genes are TRBV10-2 and TRBJ1-4; 8 bases match TRBD1. CDR3 length: 15 residues. From germline, CDR1 is WSHSY and CDR2 SAAADI. V shed 8 bases, J shed 8 bases, and the junction held 13 bases outside the gene matches. This CDR3 reads CASGPPGQVAEKLFF. DNA of the CDR3: TGCGCCAGCGGCCCACCGGGACAGGTGGCCGAAAAACTGTTTTTT.

The rearrangement joins TRBV11-1 to TRBJ2-1; TRBD2 is a possible D gene (5 bases). V was pared by 0 bases and J by 0 bases, with 6 bases between. The V gene's germline CDR1 is SGHAT and CDR2 FQDESV (reference sequence). The CDR3 is made up of 15 amino acids. CDR3 sequence: CASSLALASYNEQFF. Written as DNA, the CDR3 is TGTGCCAGCAGCTTAGCCCTAGCCTCCTACAATGAGCAGTTCTTC.

The chain couples TRBV28 to TRBJ1-5; 8 bases align to TRBD1. CDR1 MDHEN and CDR2 SYDVKM come from the germline V gene. After removal of 8 bases from V and 9 bases from J, the junction contained 15 bases not matched to a gene. The CDR3 covers 15 residues. CDR3: CASAGTGLNGGPQHF. CDR3 sequence (DNA): TGTGCCAGCGCGGGGACAGGTCTAAATGGGGGGCCCCAGCATTTT. The full variable domain, with the rest looked up from reference TRBV28 and TRBJ1-5, is DVKVTQSSRYLVKRTGEKVFLECVQDMDHENMFWYRQDPGLGLRLIYFSYDVKMKEKGDIPEGYSVSREKKERFSLILESASTNQTSMYLCASAGTGLNGGPQHFGDGTRLSIL.

V gene TRBV5-4 combines with J gene TRBJ1-3; 9 positions agree with TRBD1. This CDR3 is built from 14 residues. Trimming removed 3 bases from V and 5 bases from J; junction bases left unmatched: 3. Germline assignment: CDR1 SGHNT and CDR2 YYREEE (reference sequence). The CDR3 region has the DNA TGTGCCAGCAGCTCCGGACAGGGGAGAAACACCATATATTTT. It specifies CASSSGQGRNTIYF.

The sample holds one count of this clone. V usage is TRBV9 and J usage is TRBJ2-1; D is perhaps TRBD2 (6 bases). V was cut by 3 bases and J by 0 bases, with 10 bases left in between. Germline V gene data show CDR1 as SGDLS and CDR2 as YYNGEE. The CDR3 is made up of 15 amino acids. The CDR3 nucleotides read TGTGCCAGCAGCGGGGGGGTCCCCTCCTACAATGAGCAGTTCTTC. This gives the protein CASSGGVPSYNEQFF.

The rearrangement links TRBV5-1 to TRBJ2-3, with TRBD1 matching 7 bases. The CDR3 is 16 residues long. The V segment lost 4 bases and the J segment 0 bases; nucleotides outside the gene matches: 8. The germline V gene has CDR1 SGHRS and CDR2 YFSETQ. DNA for the CDR3: TGCGCCAGCAGCGTGGGACAGTCCGCAAGCACAGATACGCAGTATTTT. It translates to CASSVGQSASTDTQYF.

CDR3 DNA sequence: TGTGCCAGCAGCGCCACCGGGACAGGGATCTATGGCTACACCTTC. Amino acids: CASSATGTGIYGYTF. The V and J genes are TRBV7-2 and TRBJ1-2; 9 bases agree with TRBD1. V dropped 5 bases and J dropped 4; count of bases not matched to a gene: 8. The CDR3 loop spans 15 amino acids. Germline V gene data show CDR1 as SGHTA and CDR2 as FQGNSA. Full variable domain (outside the CDR3, taken from reference TRBV7-2 and TRBJ1-2): GAGVSQSPSNKVTEKGKDVELRCDPISGHTALYWYRQSLGQGLEFLIYFQGNSAPDKSGLPSDRFSAERTGGSVSTLTIQRTQQEDSAVYLCASSATGTGIYGYTFGSGTRLTVV.

The chain links TRBV11-1 to TRBJ1-2; tentative D call: TRBD1 (5 bases). Trimming removed 3 bases from V and 8 bases from J, with 19 bases in between. The CDR3 extends over 15 amino acids. Germline V lookup: CDR1 SGHAT, CDR2 FQDESV (reference sequence). The CDR3 DNA reads TGTGCCAGCAGCTTCGGGACTACCGACTTGGGGGGCTACACCTTC. Amino acid sequence: CASSFGTTDLGGYTF.

The chain has TRBV18 and TRBJ1-1; possible D gene TRBD1, 6 bases. Trimming removed 8 bases at V and 3 bases at J, with 19 bases between. Germline lookup yields CDR1 KGHSH and CDR2 LQKENI. CDR3 size: 15 residues. The CDR3 loop reads CASPEAGARHTEAFF. As DNA, the CDR3 is TGTGCCAGCCCCGAGGCGGGGGCCCGGCACACTGAAGCTTTCTTT.

The chain joins TRBV25-1 to TRBJ1-2, with no clear D. The germline V and J ends were trimmed by 3 bases and 13 bases, with 15 bases remaining between them. CDR1 and CDR2 (germline): MGHDK, SYGVNS. The CDR3 consists of 12 residues. CDR3 coding DNA: TGTGCCAGCAGTGATGAGCGCTCTACGACCACCTTC. It specifies CASSDERSTTTF.

The V and J genes are TRBV5-5 and TRBJ1-6, with 9 bases lining up with TRBD1. The length of the CDR3 is 14 residues. Losses at the gene ends were 4 bases for V and 10 bases for J; bases not matched to a gene: 6. Germline lookup yields CDR1 SGHKS and CDR2 YYEKEE (reference sequence). CDR3 protein: CASSPRDRDSPLHF. The CDR3 coding sequence is TGTGCCAGCAGCCCCCGGGACAGGGACTCACCCCTCCACTTT.